The clone carrying this T cell receptor beta chain was detected ten times or more. The data stem from a study of identical twins. Germline V gene lookup returns CDR1 SGHRS and CDR2 YFSETQ. This CDR3 has 15 amino acids. V trimming: 5 bases; J trimming: 2 bases; junction bases outside the gene matches: 7. TCRdb processed the 5' RACE reads anew with MiXCR; each CDR3 protein has one entry. The data hold around 570,000 distinct CDR3 sequences, with nearly 10% observed a single time. The sample was also linked to a second study, of yellow fever vaccine responses in identical twins.

V gene TRBV5-1 combines with J gene TRBJ2-3; TRBD2 aligns across 8 bases. Specimen: PBMCs. This clonotype was sampled from a young woman in good health. Here the CDR3 DNA reads TGCGCCAGCAGTGATCTAGCGGGCGACACAGATACGCAGTATTTT. This sequence encodes CASSDLAGDTDTQYF.